This T cell receptor (beta chain) appears in the sequencing data of a study of response to subunit inactivated influenza vaccine. The CDR3 is 17 amino acids. Germline values: CDR1 SGHAT, CDR2 FQNNGV. The V segment lost 4 bases and the J segment 6 bases; nucleotides outside the gene matches: 6. This clonotype was observed at least ten times. From the RT-PCR reads, TCRdb called clonotypes with MiXCR, one entry per CDR3 protein. The sample consists of 590,000 or so distinct CDR3 sequences, roughly 15% of them appearing once. Sequencing used PBMCs from blood, obtained approximately 15 days before vaccination. The TCR was taken from a man aged 45 to 65 who received an inactivated influenza vaccine. This chain links TRBV11-2 with TRBJ2-2; 15 bases align to TRBD2. The chain's CDR3 is CASSWTSGRGLAGELFF. CDR3 in DNA: TGTGCCAGCAGCTGGACTAGCGGGAGGGGGCTTGCCGGGGAGCTGTTTTTT.